The rows below give T cell receptor beta chains drawn from one sample of a study of response to subunit inactivated influenza vaccine. TCRdb ran MiXCR on the RT-PCR reads and lists one entry per CDR3 protein. Of approximately 520,000 distinct CDR3 sequences listed, about 25% are singletons. The sample consisted of CD4+ T cells sorted from PBMCs, taken roughly 5 days after vaccination. These receptors were taken from a man aged 50-60 years who received an inactivated influenza vaccine. Each CDR3 is given with its conserved first and last residue. D genes are given only for firm matches. The size field is filled for only some rows; it gives once, few, many or a size class.

abundance: NA; d_gene: TRBD2; v_gene: TRBV6-2/TRBV6-3; j_gene: TRBJ2-7; CDR3aa: CASSYSRVLAAAYEQYF; CDR3nt: TGTGCCAGCAGTTACTCGAGGGTACTAGCGGCCGCCTACGAGCAGTACTTC
abundance: few; d_gene: TRBD2; v_gene: TRBV7-9; j_gene: TRBJ2-1; CDR3aa: CASSLDGTSDNEQFF; CDR3nt: TGTGCCAGCAGCTTAGATGGGACTAGCGACAATGAGCAGTTCTTC
abundance: few; d_gene: TRBD1; v_gene: TRBV5-6; j_gene: TRBJ1-6; CDR3aa: CASSEGTGIGSPLHF; CDR3nt: TGTGCCAGCAGCGAAGGGACAGGGATAGGATCACCCCTCCACTTT
abundance: few; d_gene: NA; v_gene: TRBV3-1; j_gene: TRBJ2-7; CDR3aa: CASSPHDRYEQYF; CDR3nt: TGTGCCAGCAGTCCTCACGACCGATACGAGCAGTACTTC
abundance: NA; d_gene: NA; v_gene: TRBV20-1; j_gene: TRBJ2-1; CDR3aa: CSATKVKNEQFF; CDR3nt: TGCAGTGCTACGAAGGTGAAAAATGAGCAGTTCTTC
abundance: NA; d_gene: TRBD2; v_gene: TRBV5-4; j_gene: TRBJ2-3; CDR3aa: CASSLRGGADTQYF; CDR3nt: TGTGCCAGCAGCTTGCGGGGGGGAGCAGATACGCAGTATTTT
abundance: NA; d_gene: TRBD1; v_gene: TRBV20-1; j_gene: TRBJ2-1; CDR3aa: CSADRDRGNEQFF; CDR3nt: TGCAGTGCCGACCGGGACAGGGGGAATGAGCAGTTCTTC
abundance: few; d_gene: NA; v_gene: TRBV24-1; j_gene: TRBJ2-1; CDR3aa: CATSGHGVSSYNEQFF; CDR3nt: TGTGCCACCAGTGGCCACGGGGTGAGCTCCTACAATGAGCAGTTCTTC
abundance: NA; d_gene: NA; v_gene: TRBV20-1; j_gene: TRBJ2-5; CDR3aa: CSARADSVARETQYF; CDR3nt: TGCAGTGCTAGAGCTGATAGTGTGGCGCGGGAGACCCAGTACTTC
abundance: few; d_gene: NA; v_gene: TRBV19; j_gene: TRBJ2-1; CDR3aa: CASGHPGQYNEQFF; CDR3nt: TGTGCCAGTGGCCATCCCGGACAGTACAATGAGCAGTTCTTC
abundance: NA; d_gene: NA; v_gene: TRBV12-3/TRBV12-4; j_gene: TRBJ1-2; CDR3aa: CASSNPWLNYGYTF; CDR3nt: TGTGCCAGCAGCAACCCGTGGCTAAACTATGGCTACACCTTC
abundance: NA; d_gene: TRBD1; v_gene: TRBV20-1; j_gene: TRBJ2-7; CDR3aa: CSAKLPGTGSYEQYF; CDR3nt: TGCAGTGCTAAACTTCCGGGGACAGGCTCCTACGAGCAGTACTTC
abundance: NA; d_gene: NA; v_gene: TRBV19; j_gene: TRBJ2-7; CDR3aa: CASSMTRAYEQYF; CDR3nt: TGTGCCAGTAGTATGACCAGAGCCTACGAGCAGTACTTC
abundance: NA; d_gene: NA; v_gene: TRBV6-5; j_gene: TRBJ1-2; CDR3aa: CASGYSSTGRVHGYTF; CDR3nt: TGTGCCAGCGGTTACTCTAGTACGGGCAGGGTACATGGCTACACCTTC
abundance: NA; d_gene: NA; v_gene: TRBV5-5; j_gene: TRBJ1-2; CDR3aa: CASEKRGGGYTF; CDR3nt: TGTGCCAGCGAAAAGAGGGGTGGCGGCTACACCTTC
abundance: NA; d_gene: NA; v_gene: TRBV12-3/TRBV12-4; j_gene: TRBJ1-3; CDR3aa: CASSLMVSGNTIYF; CDR3nt: TGTGCCAGCAGTTTAATGGTCTCTGGAAACACCATATATTTT
abundance: few; d_gene: TRBD1; v_gene: TRBV10-3; j_gene: TRBJ2-3; CDR3aa: CAISEGQGHTDTQYF; CDR3nt: TGTGCCATCAGTGAGGGACAGGGCCACACAGATACGCAGTATTTT
abundance: few; d_gene: NA; v_gene: TRBV12-3/TRBV12-4; j_gene: TRBJ1-1; CDR3aa: CASSPSGVGTEAFF; CDR3nt: TGTGCCAGCAGTCCATCGGGTGTGGGCACTGAAGCTTTCTTT
abundance: NA; d_gene: NA; v_gene: TRBV20-1; j_gene: TRBJ2-5; CDR3aa: CSAPRGLDQETQYF; CDR3nt: TGCAGTGCCCCCAGGGGACTGGACCAAGAGACCCAGTACTTC
abundance: few; d_gene: NA; v_gene: TRBV20-1; j_gene: TRBJ1-2; CDR3aa: CSAKEAYYGYTF; CDR3nt: TGCAGTGCTAAGGAGGCATACTATGGCTACACCTTC
abundance: NA; d_gene: NA; v_gene: TRBV18; j_gene: TRBJ1-2; CDR3aa: CASSLGQLYGYTF; CDR3nt: TGTGCCAGCTCATTGGGACAACTCTATGGCTACACCTTC
abundance: NA; d_gene: NA; v_gene: TRBV6-1; j_gene: TRBJ2-1; CDR3aa: CATRLKTGAYNEQFF; CDR3nt: TGTGCCACCCGCCTTAAGACAGGAGCCTACAATGAGCAGTTCTTC
abundance: few; d_gene: TRBD2; v_gene: TRBV12-3/TRBV12-4; j_gene: TRBJ2-1; CDR3aa: CASSFAGAFPYNEQFF; CDR3nt: TGTGCCAGCAGTTTTGCGGGAGCTTTCCCATACAATGAGCAGTTCTTC
abundance: NA; d_gene: NA; v_gene: TRBV18; j_gene: TRBJ2-2; CDR3aa: CASSPPRGTNTGELFF; CDR3nt: TGTGCCAGCTCACCACCCCGGGGCACGAACACCGGGGAGCTGTTTTTT